These T cell receptor beta chains were read from a single sample in a study of Graves' ophthalmopathy and Graves' hyperthyroidism. TCRdb called the multiplex PCR reads again in MiXCR, with one record for every CDR3 protein. The sample contains 500,000 to 700,000 distinct CDR3 sequences, about 40% of which appear only once. The sequenced sample consisted of peripheral blood or thyroid tissue (not recorded which). The origin of the receptors is an adult man with Graves' hyperthyroidism. Both conserved end residues are part of each CDR3. Each record gives: J gene, D gene, V gene, clone size, CDR3 DNA, CDR3 protein. D genes are given only for firm matches. The size of a clone is reported for some rows only, either as once, few or many, or as a class for expanded clones.

j_gene: TRBJ1-2; d_gene: TRBD1; v_gene: TRBV28; abundance: few; CDR3nt: TGTGCCAGCAGACCTCCCTCAGGGGGCTCCTATGGCTACACCTTC; CDR3aa: CASRPPSGGSYGYTF
j_gene: TRBJ1-3; d_gene: NA; v_gene: TRBV11-3; abundance: many; CDR3nt: TGTGCCAGCAGCTTCGGACAGATCTCTGGAAACACCATATATTTT; CDR3aa: CASSFGQISGNTIYF
j_gene: TRBJ2-7; d_gene: NA; v_gene: TRBV7-6; abundance: many; CDR3nt: TGTGCCAGCAGCCGGACGGACTCTCAAGCCTACGAGCAGTACTTC; CDR3aa: CASSRTDSQAYEQYF
j_gene: TRBJ1-1; d_gene: NA; v_gene: TRBV25-1; abundance: many; CDR3nt: TGTGCCAGCAGTGACAGGCGTACCGGGAGGACTGAAGCTTTCTTT; CDR3aa: CASSDRRTGRTEAFF
j_gene: TRBJ2-2; d_gene: NA; v_gene: TRBV6-6; abundance: few; CDR3nt: TGTGCCAGCAGTCGTACAGAATACACCGGGGAGCTGTTTTTT; CDR3aa: CASSRTEYTGELFF
j_gene: TRBJ1-2; d_gene: NA; v_gene: TRBV3-1; abundance: NA; CDR3nt: TGTGCCAGCAGCGGGGGAGGGGCCGATGGCTACACCTTC; CDR3aa: CASSGGGADGYTF
j_gene: TRBJ1-6; d_gene: TRBD1; v_gene: TRBV7-9; abundance: NA; CDR3nt: TGTGCCAGCAGCTTCCGGGACAGGGTCGGTTCACCCCTCCACTTT; CDR3aa: CASSFRDRVGSPLHF
j_gene: TRBJ1-3; d_gene: NA; v_gene: TRBV10-2; abundance: NA; CDR3nt: TGTGCCAGCAGTGTGGTACCGACCTCTGGAAGCACCATATATTTT; CDR3aa: CASSVVPTSGSTIYF
j_gene: TRBJ1-3; d_gene: TRBD1; v_gene: TRBV7-9; abundance: NA; CDR3nt: TGTGCCAGCAGTCCAGGGGGCTTTGGAAACACCATATATTTT; CDR3aa: CASSPGGFGNTIYF
j_gene: TRBJ1-1; d_gene: NA; v_gene: TRBV12-3/TRBV12-4; abundance: many; CDR3nt: TGTGCCAGCAGCCTGGACACCCGGAACACTGAAGCTTTCTTT; CDR3aa: CASSLDTRNTEAFF
j_gene: TRBJ1-2; d_gene: NA; v_gene: TRBV6-5; abundance: few; CDR3nt: TGTGCCAGCAGTTACTCGGGCCTGGGGATTTATGGCTACACCTTC; CDR3aa: CASSYSGLGIYGYTF
j_gene: TRBJ2-5; d_gene: TRBD2; v_gene: TRBV7-9; abundance: NA; CDR3nt: TGTGCCAGCAGCCTACGGACTAGCTTTTTGCGTGAGACCCAGTACTTC; CDR3aa: CASSLRTSFLRETQYF
j_gene: TRBJ1-3; d_gene: NA; v_gene: TRBV4-1; abundance: few; CDR3nt: TGCGCCAGCAGCCAATCATCCTTGGGGGGCGAAACTGGAAACACCATATATTTT; CDR3aa: CASSQSSLGGETGNTIYF
j_gene: TRBJ2-5; d_gene: TRBD2; v_gene: TRBV24-1; abundance: many; CDR3nt: TGTGCCACCAGTGATTCGCGGGGGATTGAGACCCAGTACTTC; CDR3aa: CATSDSRGIETQYF
j_gene: TRBJ2-7; d_gene: TRBD2; v_gene: TRBV19; abundance: many; CDR3nt: TGTGCCAGTAGTCTCACTAGCGTCAGAAGGGAGCAGTACTTC; CDR3aa: CASSLTSVRREQYF
j_gene: TRBJ1-2; d_gene: NA; v_gene: TRBV10-3; abundance: many; CDR3nt: TGTGCCATCAGTGAAGGTGGCAGTTCCTTCTATGGCTACACCTTC; CDR3aa: CAISEGGSSFYGYTF
j_gene: TRBJ1-3; d_gene: TRBD1; v_gene: TRBV12-3/TRBV12-4; abundance: many; CDR3nt: TGTGCCAGCACCAACAGGGGTGGTGGAAACACCATATATTTT; CDR3aa: CASTNRGGGNTIYF
j_gene: TRBJ1-4; d_gene: TRBD1; v_gene: TRBV7-9; abundance: few; CDR3nt: TGTGCCAGCAGCCCAGACAGGGGGAATAATGAAAAACTGTTTTTT; CDR3aa: CASSPDRGNNEKLFF
j_gene: TRBJ2-5; d_gene: NA; v_gene: TRBV20-1; abundance: NA; CDR3nt: TGCAGTGCCAGCGGTGTGGGGGGAAGAGAGACCCAGTACTTC; CDR3aa: CSASGVGGRETQYF
j_gene: TRBJ1-3; d_gene: TRBD1; v_gene: TRBV29-1; abundance: many; CDR3nt: TGCAGCGGAAAGACAGGGACGGGAAACACCATATATTTT; CDR3aa: CSGKTGTGNTIYF
j_gene: TRBJ2-2; d_gene: TRBD2; v_gene: TRBV24-1; abundance: many; CDR3nt: TGTGCCACCGGGAGGGGACACACCGGGGAGCTGTTTTTT; CDR3aa: CATGRGHTGELFF
j_gene: TRBJ1-2; d_gene: NA; v_gene: TRBV7-9; abundance: once; CDR3nt: TGTGCCAGCAGCTTAGTGTTTGGGGCCTATGGCTACACCTTC; CDR3aa: CASSLVFGAYGYTF
j_gene: TRBJ2-6; d_gene: TRBD2; v_gene: TRBV6-5; abundance: NA; CDR3nt: TGTGCCAGCAGTTACTTTCCCGGACTAGCGGTCCCTGGGGCCAACGTCCTGACTTTC; CDR3aa: CASSYFPGLAVPGANVLTF
j_gene: TRBJ2-5; d_gene: TRBD1; v_gene: TRBV6-1; abundance: NA; CDR3nt: TGTGCCAGCAGTGAAGTGTCCGGGACAGGGTCTCAAGAGACCCAGTACTTC; CDR3aa: CASSEVSGTGSQETQYF
j_gene: TRBJ2-3; d_gene: NA; v_gene: TRBV2; abundance: NA; CDR3nt: TGTGCCAGCAGCGGGTTCCGACGGGTCGGGGATACGCAGTATTTT; CDR3aa: CASSGFRRVGDTQYF
j_gene: TRBJ2-7; d_gene: NA; v_gene: TRBV5-1; abundance: many; CDR3nt: TGCGCCAGCAGCTTGGCTTTAGGCAACTACGAGCAGTACTTC; CDR3aa: CASSLALGNYEQYF
j_gene: TRBJ2-7; d_gene: NA; v_gene: TRBV5-8; abundance: many; CDR3nt: TGTGCCAGCAGCCGGGACAACCCCTACGAGCAGTACTTC; CDR3aa: CASSRDNPYEQYF
j_gene: TRBJ2-5; d_gene: TRBD1; v_gene: TRBV30; abundance: few; CDR3nt: TGTGCCGGTAGGGGGCTAGAGACCCAGTACTTC; CDR3aa: CAGRGLETQYF
j_gene: TRBJ2-1; d_gene: TRBD2; v_gene: TRBV2; abundance: NA; CDR3nt: TGTGCCAGCAGGGGGACTAGCGGGATCGGTGAGCAGTTCTTC; CDR3aa: CASRGTSGIGEQFF
j_gene: TRBJ1-2; d_gene: NA; v_gene: TRBV7-9; abundance: NA; CDR3nt: TGTGCCAGCAGCTTAGACGGGTCTCAGGTCTGGGGCTATGGCTACACCTTC; CDR3aa: CASSLDGSQVWGYGYTF
j_gene: TRBJ1-2; d_gene: NA; v_gene: TRBV6-1; abundance: many; CDR3nt: TGTGCCAGCAGTATTCAGGGTGATTATGGCTACACCTTC; CDR3aa: CASSIQGDYGYTF
j_gene: TRBJ1-5; d_gene: TRBD1; v_gene: TRBV12-3/TRBV12-4; abundance: few; CDR3nt: TGTGCCAGCAGTTTAGGGGACAGGGATCAGCCCCAGCATTTT; CDR3aa: CASSLGDRDQPQHF
j_gene: TRBJ2-5; d_gene: NA; v_gene: TRBV24-1; abundance: many; CDR3nt: TGTGCCACCAGTGATTCATGGGGGCATGAGACCCAGTACTTC; CDR3aa: CATSDSWGHETQYF
j_gene: TRBJ2-7; d_gene: TRBD2; v_gene: TRBV7-2; abundance: medium-sized; CDR3nt: TGTGCCAGCACAGGGCAGGCGGGACTAGTCGACGAGCAGTACTTC; CDR3aa: CASTGQAGLVDEQYF
j_gene: TRBJ1-1; d_gene: NA; v_gene: TRBV10-3; abundance: many; CDR3nt: TGTGCCATCAGTGATGTGACAGGGAACACTGAAGCTTTCTTT; CDR3aa: CAISDVTGNTEAFF
j_gene: TRBJ1-2; d_gene: TRBD1; v_gene: TRBV25-1; abundance: NA; CDR3nt: TGTGCCAGCAGTGAAACCTCCGGGACAGGGTACGGCTATGGCTACACCTTC; CDR3aa: CASSETSGTGYGYGYTF
j_gene: TRBJ2-5; d_gene: TRBD2; v_gene: TRBV10-3; abundance: NA; CDR3nt: TGTGCCATCGGACGGGGACTAGCGGGAGTTTCTGCCCAGTACTTC; CDR3aa: CAIGRGLAGVSAQYF
j_gene: TRBJ2-7; d_gene: NA; v_gene: TRBV7-9; abundance: many; CDR3nt: TGTGCCAGCAGCCGGGAAGGCTACGAGCAGTACTTC; CDR3aa: CASSREGYEQYF
j_gene: TRBJ2-6; d_gene: TRBD1; v_gene: TRBV20-1; abundance: many; CDR3nt: TGCAGTGCCTCCCTCGGGACAGGGGGCTTTGCTGGGGCCAACGTCCTGACTTTC; CDR3aa: CSASLGTGGFAGANVLTF
j_gene: TRBJ2-7; d_gene: TRBD1; v_gene: TRBV19; abundance: NA; CDR3nt: TGTGCCAGTAGGGGAAGCCGGGACAGGGGCGAGCAGTACTTC; CDR3aa: CASRGSRDRGEQYF
j_gene: TRBJ1-2; d_gene: TRBD1; v_gene: TRBV4-2; abundance: many; CDR3nt: TGTGCCAGCACCCAACGGGACAGCCCTAACTATGGCTACACCTTC; CDR3aa: CASTQRDSPNYGYTF
j_gene: TRBJ2-7; d_gene: NA; v_gene: TRBV2; abundance: NA; CDR3nt: TGTGCCAGCAGTCAGGGGCATTACGAGCAGTACTTC; CDR3aa: CASSQGHYEQYF
j_gene: TRBJ2-7; d_gene: TRBD1; v_gene: TRBV6-1; abundance: NA; CDR3nt: TGTGCCAGCAGTGATTCGGGACAGAAGACCTACGAGCAGTACTTC; CDR3aa: CASSDSGQKTYEQYF
j_gene: TRBJ1-3; d_gene: NA; v_gene: TRBV9; abundance: many; CDR3nt: TGTGCCAGCACCGAGAGTTCTACTGGAAACACCATATATTTT; CDR3aa: CASTESSTGNTIYF
j_gene: TRBJ2-5; d_gene: TRBD1; v_gene: TRBV2; abundance: many; CDR3nt: TGTGCCAGCTCCTTCCCGACAGGGGGCGGCGAGACCCAGTACTTC; CDR3aa: CASSFPTGGGETQYF
j_gene: TRBJ2-7; d_gene: NA; v_gene: TRBV20-1; abundance: many; CDR3nt: TGCAGTGCTAGTGACAGTTCCTCCTACGAGCAGTACTTC; CDR3aa: CSASDSSSYEQYF
j_gene: TRBJ1-4; d_gene: NA; v_gene: TRBV24-1; abundance: many; CDR3nt: TGTGCCACCAGCAATGCAGGGAGGGGTGAAAAACTGTTTTTT; CDR3aa: CATSNAGRGEKLFF
j_gene: TRBJ1-4; d_gene: TRBD1; v_gene: TRBV10-3; abundance: few; CDR3nt: TGTGCCAGCAGTCGTCCCGGGACAGGGGTTTATCGTGAAAAACTGTTTTTT; CDR3aa: CASSRPGTGVYREKLFF
j_gene: TRBJ1-1; d_gene: TRBD1; v_gene: TRBV20-1; abundance: many; CDR3nt: TGCAGTGCTAGAGAAAGGACAGGGGTCTTTACGGGAGCTTTCTTT; CDR3aa: CSARERTGVFTGAFF
j_gene: TRBJ2-5; d_gene: TRBD2; v_gene: TRBV4-1; abundance: NA; CDR3nt: TGCGCCAGCAGCCAAGAATTACCGGGACTAGCGGGGGGGCGAGAGACCCAGTACTTC; CDR3aa: CASSQELPGLAGGRETQYF